This T cell receptor (beta chain) emerged from a study of cytomegalovirus exposure and HLA in healthy donors. Study-wide results and limits: In most subjects, TCR beta sequences reportedly gave accurate predictions of HLA-A and HLA-B alleles. In a later analysis, TCR beta V- and J-gene trimming was associated with a missense DCLRE1C variant. An assumption of roughly uniform sequencing depth across donors underlay the presence/absence analyses.

PCR employed 60 Vbeta and 13 Jbeta primers. Data came from immunoSEQ multiplex PCR; TCRdb stores just in-frame clones and leaves some out. Here the sample spans under 200,000 clones, less than 85% being singletons. This clone was seen a single time. Its antigen is as yet unknown. The TCR was taken from a male donor in good health and CMV-seronegative. Input material: PBMCs.

The CDR3 region is CASSPPGGTQYF. Here the CDR3 DNA reads TGTGCCAGCAGTCCTCCGGGGGGCACGCAGTATTTT. The V call is TRBV6-4, the J call TRBJ2-3, with D possibly matching TRBD2 (7 bases). This CDR3 spans 12 amino acids. V was shortened by 5 bases and J by 9 bases, with 12 bases between the two germline ends. CDR1 is MRHNA, CDR2 SNTAGT, per germline.